The 21 T cell receptor beta chains below come from one sample, sequenced in a study of early T cells in non-severe SARS-CoV-2 infection (dated by TCRdb to the early 2020s). The library came from 5' RACE. Sequencing used a NextSeq 500. TCRdb reworked the public reads: Q25 trimming with fastp, MiXCR clone assembly, productive beta chains retained. Rows merge per CDR3 protein into single entries with the most common DNA and genes. This sample comprises 80,000 or so distinct CDR3 sequences, over 11% of them detected only once. The ten largest clones add up to around 3% of the sample. Sequencing was done on a sample of whole blood. These receptors came from an adult who was a healthcare worker with PCR-confirmed SARS-CoV-2 infection or an uninfected control (not recorded which).

This clonotype turned up a few times. The rearrangement uses TRBV20-1 and TRBJ2-1, with D uncertain. The CDR3 length is 10 residues. V was clipped by 2 bases and J by 9 bases, with 5 bases between them. The germline CDR1 and CDR2 sequences are DFQATT and SNEGSKA (reference sequence). The CDR3 DNA sequence: TGCAGTGCTAGACGGGTTGAGCAGTTCTTC. Encoded protein: CSARRVEQFF.

This clonotype was counted a few times. The chain joins TRBV2 to TRBJ2-6; D may correspond to TRBD1 or TRBD2 (6 bases each). Germline V gene sequence: CDR1 SNHLY, CDR2 FYNNEI. Trimming cost V 0 bases and J 0 bases, with 18 bases left between them. The CDR3 extends over 20 amino acids. CDR3 amino acids: CASSEAGASAYFSGANVLTF. In DNA, the CDR3 is TGTGCCAGCAGTGAAGCGGGGGCTAGCGCCTACTTCTCTGGGGCCAACGTCCTGACTTTC.

This clonotype was seen only a few times. This chain connects TRBV18 to TRBJ1-1, with D uncertain. This CDR3 spans 14 amino acids. Germline V gene lookup returns CDR1 KGHSH and CDR2 LQKENI. V was cut by 1 base and J by 1 base, with 7 bases left in between. The CDR3 region is CASSPQAENTEAFF. The DNA of the CDR3 is TGTGCCAGCTCACCACAAGCGGAGAACACTGAAGCTTTCTTT.

This clonotype was observed many times. This chain links TRBV11-2 with TRBJ2-1, with 7 bases aligning to TRBD2. Germline lookup yields CDR1 SGHAT and CDR2 FQNNGV. J lost 0 bases, V lost 0 bases, and 14 bases had no gene match. The CDR3 totals 20 residues. CDR3 amino acids: CASSLDRVGLAAISYNEQFF. The CDR3 DNA sequence: TGTGCCAGCAGCTTAGATAGGGTTGGGCTAGCGGCAATCTCCTACAATGAGCAGTTCTTC.

This clonotype was observed at least ten times. This chain links TRBV12-3 or TRBV12-4 with TRBJ1-5; D is unclear. With 6 bases removed from V and 0 bases from J, the gap between germline ends came to 12 bases. The CDR3 runs to 15 residues. The CDR3 here is CASSSGPYSNQPQHF. For the CDR3, the DNA is TGTGCCAGCAGCTCCGGCCCTTATAGCAATCAGCCCCAGCATTTT.

This clonotype was seen more than once but under ten times. The V call is TRBV7-8, the J call TRBJ2-1; D remains unclear. CDR3 length: 16 residues. The germline gives CDR1 SGHVS, CDR2 FQNEAQ. The V and J ends lost 5 bases and 6 bases respectively, with 20 bases between them. This chain's CDR3 is CASSPIRVARSNEQFF. In nucleotides, the CDR3 is TGTGCCAGCAGCCCCATACGGGTGGCGCGCTCCAATGAGCAGTTCTTC. The full variable domain, its missing parts supplied by reference TRBV7-8 and TRBJ2-1, is GAGVSQSPRYKVAKRGQDVALRCDPISGHVSLFWYQQALGQGPEFLTYFQNEAQLDKSGLPSDRFFAERPEGSVSTLKIQRTQQEDSAVYLCASSPIRVARSNEQFFGPGTRLTVL.

This clonotype was found many times. V and J are TRBV3-1 and TRBJ2-7; TRBD1 agrees at 7 bases. J was trimmed by 0 bases and V by 4 bases; bases with no gene match: 3. The germline V gene encodes CDR1 LGHDT and CDR2 YNNKEL (reference sequence). CDR3 size: 14 residues. The CDR3 bases are TGTGCCAGCAGCCTCACAGGGGACTCCTACGAGCAGTACTTC. Translation: CASSLTGDSYEQYF.

The chain links TRBV7-9 to TRBJ2-1; 13 nucleotides agree with TRBD2. The V segment lost 5 bases and the J segment 7 bases; nucleotides outside the gene matches: 5. CDR3 length: 15 residues. Germline V gene lookup returns CDR1 SEHNR and CDR2 FQNEAQ (reference sequence). CDR3 DNA: TGTGCCAGCAGCAAAGGACTAGCGGGAGCGAATGAGCAGTTCTTC. Translation: CASSKGLAGANEQFF.

The CDR3 DNA is TGTGCCAGCAGCTCAGGTGCAGGAGGTGGAAACACCATATATTTT. As protein: CASSSGAGGGNTIYF. This chain connects TRBV7-2 to TRBJ1-3; D call uncertain. CDR3 length equals 15 residues. CDR1 SGHTA and CDR2 FQGNSA come from the germline V gene. Trimming took 4 bases from V and 3 from J, leaving 13 bases between them.

The chain combines TRBV5-1 with TRBJ2-7; 8 bases agree with TRBD1. Per the germline V gene, CDR1 is SGHRS and CDR2 is YFSETQ. The CDR3 has 15 amino acids. V shed 4 bases, J shed 5 bases, and the junction held 11 bases outside the gene matches. CDR3 DNA sequence: TGCGCCAGCAGCGCCACGGGACAGGAGTTAAACGAGCAGTACTTC. Translation gives CASSATGQELNEQYF.

This rearrangement joins TRBV6-5 to TRBJ1-1; possible D gene TRBD1, 5 bases. V was shortened by 5 bases and J by 7 bases, with 17 bases between the two germline ends. The length of the CDR3 is 14 residues. Per the germline V gene, CDR1 is MNHEY and CDR2 is SVGAGI. CDR3 nucleotide sequence: TGTGCCAGCAGTCGTCCGGGACGGAATATTGAAGCTTTCTTT. Translating gives CASSRPGRNIEAFF.

In its sample, this clonotype was seen many times. V usage is TRBV7-6 and J usage is TRBJ2-3, with D possibly matching TRBD1 (6 bases). CDR3 length equals 16 residues. Trimming stripped 5 bases from V and 2 bases from J, with 17 bases between. CDR1 is SGHVS, CDR2 FNYEAQ, per germline. The chain's CDR3 is CASSLHLPGATDTQYF. CDR3 DNA sequence: TGTGCCAGCAGCCTCCACTTGCCAGGGGCCACAGATACGCAGTATTTT.

This clonotype was detected a few times. This CDR3 reads CASSEGVETQYF. The CDR3 region has the DNA TGTGCCAGCAGTGAAGGCGTCGAGACCCAGTACTTC. The rearrangement links TRBV2 to TRBJ2-5; D remains unclear. Trimming pared 1 base from V and 5 bases from J, leaving 5 bases between. The CDR3 is 12 residues long. CDR1 and CDR2 from the germline V gene are SNHLY and FYNNEI. Full variable domain (rest looked up from reference TRBV2 and TRBJ2-5): EPEVTQTPSHQVTQMGQEVILRCVPISNHLYFYWYRQILGQKVEFLVSFYNNEISEKSEIFDDQFSVERPDGSNFTLKIRSTKLEDSAMYFCASSEGVETQYFGPGTRLLVL.

The chain joins TRBV29-1 to TRBJ2-3, with 10 bases that match TRBD1. Losses at the gene ends were 3 bases for V and 4 bases for J; bases not matched to a gene: 7. The germline gives CDR1 SQVTM, CDR2 ANQGSEA. The CDR3 spans 15 residues. CDR3 DNA sequence: TGCAGCGTTGAGCTCCGGACAGGGGGTCCAGATACGCAGTATTTT. Amino acid sequence: CSVELRTGGPDTQYF.

With regard to this clonotype: A much larger clone sits a single nucleotide away, making a read error possible. V and J are TRBV4-1 and TRBJ2-7; 8 nucleotides match TRBD2. The germline V gene encodes CDR1 MGHRA and CDR2 YSYEKL. The CDR3 spans 14 residues. DNA for the CDR3: TGCGCCACCAGCCAAGATAGCGGGGTTGCCGAGCAGTACTTC. This sequence encodes CATSQDSGVAEQYF.

The rearrangement uses TRBV6-2 or TRBV6-3 and TRBJ2-1, with 7 bases identical to TRBD2. The CDR3 is made up of 14 amino acids. V lost 6 bases and J lost 4; bases outside the gene matches: 6. The germline CDR1 and CDR2 sequences are MNHEY and SVGEGT. This CDR3 reads CASRPTSEYNEQFF. CDR3 DNA: TGTGCCAGCAGGCCAACTAGCGAGTACAATGAGCAGTTCTTC.

This clonotype was seen a few times. The chain employs TRBV7-6 and TRBJ2-6; D not resolved. With 1 base removed from V and 3 bases from J, the gap between germline ends came to 16 bases. The germline gives CDR1 SGHVS, CDR2 FNYEAQ. The CDR3 loop spans 18 amino acids. The CDR3 protein is CASSLVVAGDSGANVLTF. CDR3 DNA sequence: TGTGCCAGCAGCTTAGTAGTGGCAGGAGATAGTGGGGCCAACGTCCTGACTTTC.

The V and J genes are TRBV29-1 and TRBJ2-1; 11 bases match TRBD1. From germline, CDR1 is SQVTM and CDR2 ANQGSEA. The CDR3 sequence is 14 residues long. Germline trimming cut 8 bases from V and 4 bases from J; bases unmatched to any gene: 7. This chain's CDR3 is CSCDRDRGYNEQFF. In nucleotides, the CDR3 is TGCAGCTGTGACCGGGACAGGGGGTACAATGAGCAGTTCTTC.

The chain recombines TRBV7-9 with TRBJ1-4, with unresolved D. This CDR3 is 15 amino acids long. The V end was cut by 4 bases, the J end by 8 bases, with 17 bases between. The germline gives CDR1 SEHNR, CDR2 FQNEAQ (reference sequence). The chain's CDR3 is CASSSPAGVEEKLFF. DNA of the CDR3: TGTGCCAGCAGCTCCCCCGCCGGGGTAGAGGAAAAACTGTTTTTT.

A few counts support this clonotype. The chain employs TRBV4-1 and TRBJ2-1; TRBD2 is a possible D gene (5 bases). Trimming took off 6 bases at V and 0 bases at J, with 15 bases between the two ends. Looked up from germline, CDR1 is MGHRA and CDR2 is YSYEKL. This CDR3 region has 16 residues. The DNA for the CDR3 is TGCGCCAGCAGATTTATGACGGGGAGCTCCTACAATGAGCAGTTCTTC. It specifies CASRFMTGSSYNEQFF.

This clonotype appeared many times. The chain combines TRBV6-1 with TRBJ1-5; TRBD1 matches at 9 bases. Germline values: CDR1 MNHNS, CDR2 SASEGT. The CDR3 contains 13 residues. Losses at the gene ends were 8 bases for V and 4 bases for J; bases not matched to a gene: 3. The CDR3 DNA sequence: TGTGCCAGCCAGACAGGGGGTAATCAGCCCCAGCATTTT. Protein sequence: CASQTGGNQPQHF.